The next 8 T cell receptor beta chains were all read from a single sample in a study of cytomegalovirus exposure and HLA in healthy donors. 13 Jbeta primers and 60 Vbeta primers were used for the PCR. The protocol was immunoSEQ multiplex PCR, while the TCRdb copy is restricted to in-frame clones and leaves out a portion. There are 150,000 to 200,000 clones in the sample; around 70% occur only once, and 4.7% lies in the top ten. Input material: PBMCs. Receptors originate from a man aged 18 to 30 in good health and CMV-seropositive.

This chain connects TRBV21-1 to TRBJ1-1. TRBV21-1 has pseudogene status. The CDR3 extends over 16 amino acids. Here the CDR3 reads CASSKGGGTVDTEAFF. In nucleotides, the CDR3 is TGTGCCAGCAGCAAAGGTGGAGGGACGGTGGACACTGAAGCTTTCTTT.

DNA for the CDR3: TGTGCCAGCAGCTTCTCTAGCGCCTCGGGGGATACGCAGTATTTT. Translating gives CASSFSSASGDTQYF. This sequence joins TRBV5-4 and TRBJ2-3; tentative D call: TRBD2 (6 bases). The V gene's germline CDR1 is SGHNT and CDR2 YYREEE (reference sequence). The CDR3 extends over 15 amino acids. Trimming shortened V by 2 bases and J by 6 bases, and 16 bases separated the two germline ends.

The chain has TRBV7-9 and TRBJ2-3, with a weak D call TRBD2 (7 bases). Per the germline V gene, CDR1 is SEHNR and CDR2 is FQNEAQ (reference sequence). This CDR3 region has 15 residues. Trimming took off 5 bases at V and 5 bases at J, with 17 bases between the two ends. CDR3 sequence reads: CASSKGGLAEDTQYF. The CDR3 DNA sequence: TGTGCCAGCAGCAAGGGGGGGCTAGCCGAAGATACGCAGTATTTT.

The J gene is TRBJ1-2, the V gene TRBV5-4; 8 nucleotides line up with TRBD1. V lost 4 bases to trimming and J lost 7 bases; unmatched junction nucleotides: 9. Germline V gene lookup returns CDR1 SGHNT and CDR2 YYREEE (reference sequence). This CDR3 is built from 14 residues. The CDR3 bases are TGTGCCAGCAGCCAAAATGACAGGGGCGGTGGCTACACCTTC. Amino acids: CASSQNDRGGGYTF.

In DNA form, the CDR3 reads TGTGCCAGCAGCGTGACAGGGGGTGTAGAGACCCAGTACTTC. It specifies CASSVTGGVETQYF. The chain has TRBV9 and TRBJ2-5, with 9 bases identical to TRBD1. Trimming at V came to 2 bases and at J to 4 bases, leaving 3 bases not matched to a gene. The germline gives CDR1 SGDLS, CDR2 YYNGEE. The CDR3 has 14 amino acids.

The chain links TRBV9 to TRBJ2-5, with 11 bases that match TRBD2. Germline CDR1 and CDR2: SGDLS and YYNGEE. V lost 1 base, J lost 4 bases, and 9 bases stayed unmatched. This CDR3 has 17 residues. The CDR3 DNA is TGTGCCAGCAGCGTAACTAGCGGGGGCCCCGGGGCAGAGACCCAGTACTTC. It yields the protein CASSVTSGGPGAETQYF.

This chain links TRBV28 with TRBJ1-2; TRBD1 aligns across 7 bases. The V gene's germline CDR1 is MDHEN and CDR2 SYDVKM. J gave up 4 bases and V 5 bases, and 13 bases lay outside the gene matches. The CDR3 extends over 16 amino acids. CDR3 residues: CASSPPGQSVAYGYTF. The DNA for the CDR3 is TGTGCCAGCAGTCCCCCGGGACAGTCTGTTGCCTATGGCTACACCTTC.

V and J are TRBV30 and TRBJ2-2, with TRBD2 as a possible D gene (5 bases). Germline V gives CDR1 GTSNPN, CDR2 SVGIG (reference sequence). The length of the CDR3 is 13 residues. Trimming shortened V by 5 bases and J by 3 bases, and 10 bases separated the two germline ends. The CDR3 spells CAWGSGYTGELFF. The CDR3 nucleotides read TGTGCCTGGGGGAGCGGTTACACCGGGGAGCTGTTTTTT.